This TCR beta chain is drawn from a study of blood T cell repertoires in COVID-19. Study at large: Whether acute or convalescent, the COVID-19 samples came from the United States, Italy and Spain. PBMCs, B-cell-depleted T cells, or T cells provided the cDNA or gDNA that made up the material.

Libraries were prepared by immunoSEQ multiplex PCR; TCRdb keeps only in-frame clonotypes and omits some of them. Of 240,000 or so clones listed, 85% to 90% were seen once; the top ten hold roughly 0.95%. Germline values: CDR1 MNHEY, CDR2 SMNVEV (reference sequence). V lost 3 bases and J lost 6; bases outside the gene matches: 7. This CDR3 contains 15 residues. Self-reported history from a screening survey and questionnaire set each donor's cohort. Someone with COVID-19 had been met by exposed participants within 2 weeks before study entry. The sequenced material came from PBMCs or T cells enriched from blood (not recorded which). The TCR sequence derives from a man in his forties or fifties who had been exposed to COVID-19. This chain joins TRBV27 and TRBJ2-1; TRBD1 aligns across 8 bases. The CDR3 protein is CASSFSDRVGNEQFF. The CDR3 nucleotides are TGTGCCAGCAGTTTTTCGGACAGGGTCGGCAATGAGCAGTTCTTC.